This T cell receptor (beta chain) was sequenced in a study of blood T cell repertoires in COVID-19. On the study more broadly: The United States, Italy and Spain supplied acute and convalescent COVID-19 samples. Sources were T cells, B-cell-depleted T cells, or PBMCs; the material itself was cDNA or gDNA.

Clones were read by immunoSEQ multiplex PCR, and TCRdb kept only the in-frame ones, dropping some. The sample has under 15,000 clones; 88% are singletons. The germline V gene has CDR1 MNHNY and CDR2 SVGAGI (reference sequence). The CDR3 has 14 residues. Trimming cost V 4 bases and J 10 bases, with 14 bases left between them. Sequenced: peripheral blood. This receptor was obtained from a human donor in a cohort sampled during active COVID-19. The chain employs TRBV6-6 and TRBJ1-6; possible D gene TRBD1, 6 bases. The CDR3 reads CASSLGGRASPLHF. The CDR3 coding sequence is TGTGCCAGCAGTTTGGGGGGGCGGGCATCACCCCTCCACTTT.